Below are 6 T cell receptor beta chains sequenced from a single sample in a study of T-cell reconstitution after alpha-beta-depleted transplantation in children (dated by TCRdb to about 2016). The protocol used for the library was PCR. Sequencing relied on an Illumina HiSeq 2500. Molecular barcoding was employed in the preparation of TCR libraries, with unique molecular identifiers being used to normalize TCRbeta repertoire quantification. The raw public data were reprocessed by TCRdb itself: fastp quality trimming at Q25, MiXCR clonotype calling, in-frame beta chains only. Rows are unified per CDR3 protein, each entry keeping the most common DNA and genes. Here the sample has around 120,000 distinct CDR3 sequences; 23% occur a single time. The ten largest account for about 10% of the sample. In the paper's terms, the treatment or condition label means: allogeneic hematopoietic cell transplantation with graft depleted of TCRalphabeta T cells and CD19 B cells.

Sequences were derived from PBMCs, mostly from graft donor cells, sampled 180 days after TCRalphabeta/CD19-depleted stem cell transplant. The receptor set was obtained from a male patient aged 2-15 years who had a stem cell transplant for chronic granulomatous disease, so the T cells may come from the graft donor.

The V call is TRBV4-2, the J call TRBJ2-7; 10 positions match TRBD2. V gave up 5 bases and J gave up 2 bases; unmatched junction bases: 3. Germline V gene lookup returns CDR1 LGHNA and CDR2 YNFKEQ. The length of the CDR3 is 14 residues. The CDR3 is CASSEGLAAYEQYF. In nucleotides, the CDR3 is TGTGCCAGCAGCGAAGGACTAGCGGCCTACGAGCAGTACTTC.

This clonotype has a count of ten or more. The V gene is TRBV29-1, the J gene TRBJ2-7; a possible D gene is TRBD2 (5 bases). V was pared by 4 bases and J by 4 bases, with 17 bases between. Per the germline V gene, CDR1 is SQVTM and CDR2 is ANQGSEA. This CDR3 has 14 amino acids. CDR3 sequence: CSVVATPGGYEQYF. DNA of the CDR3: TGCAGCGTTGTGGCAACCCCAGGCGGGTACGAGCAGTACTTC.

This clonotype was recorded at least ten times. The gene calls are TRBV5-6 and TRBJ2-7; 11 bases line up with TRBD2. Per germline, CDR1 SGHDT and CDR2 YYEEEE. The CDR3 consists of 16 residues. The V gene end was trimmed by 2 bases and the J gene end by 6 bases; junction bases not matched to a gene: 10. CDR3 nucleotides: TGTGCCAGCAGCTTCGCTACTAGCGGGAGAATGGTCGAGCAGTACTTC. Translating gives CASSFATSGRMVEQYF.

This clonotype came up a few times. This chain links TRBV5-1 with TRBJ2-1; 10 nucleotides agree with TRBD2. This CDR3 is 15 amino acids long. Germline V gene data show CDR1 as SGHRS and CDR2 as YFSETQ. V was clipped by 1 base and J by 6 bases; unmatched bases: 4. CDR3 bases: TGCGCCAGCAGCTTGACTAGCGGGAAGGTCAATGAGCAGTTCTTC. Its translation is CASSLTSGKVNEQFF.

This clonotype appeared many times. The CDR3 loop is CASSRGASDRELFF. The CDR3 DNA reads as TGCGCCAGCAGCCGTGGGGCTAGCGACCGGGAGCTGTTTTTT. This chain links TRBV5-1 with TRBJ2-2; possible D gene TRBD2, 6 bases. Germline CDR1 and CDR2: SGHRS and YFSETQ. Trimming took off 4 bases at V and 9 bases at J, with 16 bases between the two ends. This CDR3 comprises 14 residues.

In this sample, this clonotype turned up many times. The chain employs TRBV20-1 and TRBJ2-7; D unresolved. Germline-derived CDR1 and CDR2 are DFQATT and SNEGSKA (reference sequence). This CDR3 contains 13 residues. Trimming left V 2 bases short and J 3 bases short, with 11 bases between. In DNA form, the CDR3 reads TGCAGTGCTAGATCATTCACGAACTACGAGCAGTACTTC. Its protein is CSARSFTNYEQYF.